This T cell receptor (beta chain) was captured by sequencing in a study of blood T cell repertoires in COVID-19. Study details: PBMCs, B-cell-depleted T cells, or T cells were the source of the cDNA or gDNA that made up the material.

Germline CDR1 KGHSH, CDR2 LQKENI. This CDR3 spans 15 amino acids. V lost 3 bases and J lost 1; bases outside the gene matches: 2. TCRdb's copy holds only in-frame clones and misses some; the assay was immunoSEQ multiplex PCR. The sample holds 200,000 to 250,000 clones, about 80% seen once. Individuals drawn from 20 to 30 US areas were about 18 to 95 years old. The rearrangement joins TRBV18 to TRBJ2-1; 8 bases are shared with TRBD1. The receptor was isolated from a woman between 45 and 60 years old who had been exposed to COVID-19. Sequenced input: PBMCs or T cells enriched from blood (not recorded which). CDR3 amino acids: CASSPTGASYNEQFF. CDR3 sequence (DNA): TGTGCCAGCTCACCGACAGGGGCGTCCTACAATGAGCAGTTCTTC.